The sample holds many counts of the clone carrying this TCR beta chain. Its antigen is currently unknown. This sample was included in a study of T-cell reconstitution after alpha-beta-depleted transplantation in children. V was clipped by 0 bases and J by 0 bases, with 3 bases between them. From germline, CDR1 is SQVTM and CDR2 ANQGSEA. The CDR3 runs 12 residues. Broader study findings: When one year had passed after transplant, most T-cell counts and diversity came from newly produced T cells. Several hundred expanded graft clones reportedly supplied alpha-beta T cells about two months after transplant.

A library of TCRbeta sequences, prepared with unique molecular identifiers, was generated. MiXCR, applied by TCRdb to the PCR reads, yields one record per CDR3 protein. The sample consists of approximately 500,000 distinct CDR3 sequences, approximately 10% of them appearing once. This sequence joins TRBV29-1 and TRBJ2-7; D ambiguous. The material was PBMCs, obtained before TCRalphabeta/CD19-depleted stem cell transplant. The sequence was collected from a child aged 2-15 years with inherited bone marrow failure, due to receive a stem cell transplant. The CDR3 nucleotides are TGCAGCGTTGAAGACAACTCCTACGAGCAGTACTTC. Translation: CSVEDNSYEQYF.